The 13 T cell receptor beta chains presented below share a single source sample, sequenced in a study of shared T cell receptors in the human thymus. The assay was immunoSEQ multiplex PCR, and TCRdb's table has in-frame clones only and misses some. The sample holds hundreds of thousands of clones; about four fifths are singletons and the top ten take 0.013%. This same sample was also taken into another study, of human thymus T cells.

The sequencing input was thymocytes. The origin of the receptors is a boy under two years old with a congenital heart defect.

The chain employs TRBV4-2 and TRBJ2-1; a weak D match, TRBD2 (6 bases). V gave up 2 bases and J gave up 9 bases, with 23 bases separating them. Looked up from germline, CDR1 is LGHNA and CDR2 is YNFKEQ. The CDR3 totals 17 residues. CDR3 region: CASSQPTGTRDRGEQFF. CDR3 sequence (DNA): TGTGCCAGCAGCCAACCGACCGGGACTCGAGATAGGGGTGAGCAGTTCTTC.

The chain joins TRBV25-1 to TRBJ1-4; the match to TRBD1 covers 11 bases. The CDR3 is 18 amino acids. The J segment lost 4 bases and the V segment lost 3 bases, leaving 10 bases of the junction unmatched. Germline-derived CDR1 and CDR2 are MGHDK and SYGVNS. CDR3 loop: CASSDPGTGGPLNEKLFF. As DNA, the CDR3 is TGTGCCAGCAGTGATCCAGGGACAGGGGGTCCGCTTAATGAAAAACTGTTTTTT.

The rearrangement joins TRBV28 to TRBJ2-7, with TRBD1 identical over 9 bases. The V segment lost 5 bases and the J segment 3 bases; nucleotides outside the gene matches: 5. This CDR3 contains 14 residues. Germline-derived CDR1 and CDR2 are MDHEN and SYDVKM. This CDR3 reads CASSTGGAGYEQYF. The CDR3 region has the DNA TGTGCCAGCAGTACAGGGGGCGCGGGCTACGAGCAGTACTTC.

This clone appeared once. This sequence joins TRBV18 and TRBJ1-1, with a weak D call TRBD1 (5 bases). The CDR3 loop spans 16 amino acids. The V gene's germline CDR1 is KGHSH and CDR2 LQKENI. Trimming removed 1 base from V and 3 bases from J, with 15 bases in between. The CDR3: CASSPQQVIQDTEAFF. In DNA form, the CDR3 reads TGTGCCAGCTCACCACAACAGGTAATACAGGACACTGAAGCTTTCTTT.

The CDR3 sequence: CASSCGQGRPNYEQYF. DNA for the CDR3: TGTGCCAGCAGTTGCGGACAGGGTCGTCCAAACTACGAGCAGTACTTC. The chain links TRBV27 to TRBJ2-7; TRBD1 aligns across 8 bases. V lost 4 bases and J lost 3; bases outside the gene matches: 11. The germline gives CDR1 MNHEY, CDR2 SMNVEV (reference sequence). The CDR3 length is 16 residues.

J is TRBJ1-2 and V is TRBV27, with 10 bases lining up with TRBD1. Germline V gives CDR1 MNHEY, CDR2 SMNVEV (reference sequence). The V and J ends lost 2 bases and 5 bases, in that order; junction bases with no gene match: 11. This CDR3 has 17 residues. The CDR3 DNA reads as TGTGCCAGCAGTTTAGGCACCGGGACAGGGGTAGGGTATGGCTACACCTTC. It codes for CASSLGTGTGVGYGYTF.

The rearrangement links TRBV6-1 to TRBJ2-7; TRBD1 matches 9 bases. The CDR3 loop spans 13 amino acids. The J segment lost 6 bases and the V segment lost 2 bases, leaving 2 bases of the junction unmatched. Germline values: CDR1 MNHNS, CDR2 SASEGT. The DNA of the CDR3 is TGTGCCAGCAGTGAACACAGGGGGCGCGAGCAGTACTTC. Its translation: CASSEHRGREQYF.

In its sample, this clone was seen a few times. V and J are TRBV9 and TRBJ2-2; 10 bases line up with TRBD1. The CDR3 runs to 15 residues. The trim removed 3 bases at V and 7 bases at J, leaving 6 bases unmatched. Per germline, CDR1 SGDLS and CDR2 YYNGEE. Here the CDR3 DNA reads TGTGCCAGCAGCGGCCGGGACAGGGGAGTCGGGGAGCTGTTTTTT. It specifies CASSGRDRGVGELFF.

The chain is built from TRBV19 and TRBJ2-5, with a possible D match to TRBD1 (5 bases). Germline assignment: CDR1 LNHDA and CDR2 SQIVND (reference sequence). This CDR3 comprises 17 residues. V was cut by 5 bases and J by 5 bases, with 24 bases left in between. The CDR3 nucleotides are TGTGCCAGTAGTCCACAGGAGAGCCCATTACGAAGGGAGACCCAGTACTTC. It yields the protein CASSPQESPLRRETQYF.

V usage is TRBV11-2 and J usage is TRBJ2-1; TRBD2 might be the D (5 bases). Trimming took off 5 bases at V and 0 bases at J, with 14 bases between the two ends. Germline V lookup: CDR1 SGHAT, CDR2 FQNNGV. CDR3 length equals 16 residues. The CDR3, as DNA: TGTGCCAGCAGCCTAACTAGTGACGGCTCCTACAATGAGCAGTTCTTC. It is translated as CASSLTSDGSYNEQFF.

This clone turned up a few times. This chain uses TRBV29-1 with TRBJ2-5; 7 nucleotides agree with TRBD1. This CDR3 comprises 14 residues. Germline CDR1 SQVTM, CDR2 ANQGSEA. Trimming at V came to 8 bases and at J to 0 bases, leaving 9 bases not matched to a gene. The CDR3 DNA sequence: TGCAGCTCTGGGACAGAACAGTACCAAGAGACCCAGTACTTC. Its protein product is CSSGTEQYQETQYF.

The CDR3 nucleotides are TGCGCCAGCAGCTTTATGGGACAGGGAAGAGCCGGGGAGCTGTTTTTT. It yields the protein CASSFMGQGRAGELFF. The chain joins TRBV5-1 to TRBJ2-2; 9 nucleotides match TRBD1. Trimming at V came to 2 bases and at J to 6 bases, leaving 8 bases not matched to a gene. This CDR3 has 16 residues. Per germline, CDR1 SGHRS and CDR2 YFSETQ.

V usage is TRBV25-1 and J usage is TRBJ1-4, with 7 bases aligning to TRBD1. Germline CDR1 MGHDK, CDR2 SYGVNS. With 5 bases clipped from V and 4 bases from J, the junction kept 4 bases outside the gene matches. The CDR3 consists of 14 residues. CDR3 in amino acids: CASSRAGGNEKLFF. The CDR3 region has the DNA TGTGCCAGCAGTCGGGCAGGGGGTAATGAAAAACTGTTTTTT.